These 26 T cell receptor beta chains were sequenced from one sample in a study of T cells after posttransplantation cyclophosphamide. Using immunoSEQ multiplex PCR, the repertoire was profiled, and TCRdb retains in-frame clones only, with some absent. Altogether over 45,000 clones were found in the sample, and no singletons occur. Sequencing was done on a sample of PBMCs. Receptor source: a man aged 40-49 years in good health, CMV-negative, and a related stem cell transplant donor.

J is TRBJ1-6 and V is TRBV25-1; TRBD1 aligns across 7 bases. The germline CDR1 and CDR2 sequences are MGHDK and SYGVNS. Trimming removed 3 bases from V and 10 bases from J; junction bases left unmatched: 9. This CDR3 contains 15 residues. CDR3 sequence: CASSDTGTVGSPLHF. CDR3 nucleotide sequence: TGTGCCAGCAGTGACACCGGGACAGTGGGCTCACCCCTCCACTTT.

At least ten counts were recorded for this clone. This sequence joins TRBV4-1 and TRBJ2-1; 8 bases align to TRBD2. V shed 3 bases, J shed 8 bases, and the junction held 18 bases outside the gene matches. The CDR3 has 18 amino acids. The germline gives CDR1 MGHRA, CDR2 YSYEKL. DNA of the CDR3: TGCGCCAGCAGCCAGGACCCCGTTTTGCAGCGGGAGTTGTATGAGCAGTTCTTC. It encodes CASSQDPVLQRELYEQFF.

This clone was seen at least ten times. The chain is built from TRBV9 and TRBJ2-1, with TRBD2 matching over 7 bases. Germline-derived CDR1 and CDR2 are SGDLS and YYNGEE. This CDR3 has 18 residues. J gave up 5 bases and V 2 bases, and 16 bases lay outside the gene matches. The DNA of the CDR3 is TGTGCCAGCAGCGTCAGCCGAACCGGTAGCGGGCGAAACAATGAGCAGTTCTTC. Protein sequence: CASSVSRTGSGRNNEQFF.

This clone was seen many times. The genes are TRBV6-5 and TRBJ2-7; TRBD2 agrees at 16 bases. The CDR3 runs 16 residues. V shed 4 bases and J 4 bases; nucleotides not matched to a gene: 4. The germline V gene encodes CDR1 MNHEY and CDR2 SVGAGI. The DNA for the CDR3 is TGTGCCAGCAGTTCTGGGGGACTAGCGGGAGGGTACGAGCAGTACTTC. Amino acids: CASSSGGLAGGYEQYF.

This clone has a count of ten or more. This rearrangement joins TRBV29-1 to TRBJ1-4; no definite D call. CDR1 SQVTM and CDR2 ANQGSEA come from the germline V gene. Trimming took 1 base from V and 10 from J, leaving 7 bases between them. The CDR3 is made up of 11 amino acids. The CDR3, as DNA: TGCAGCGTTGAAGGGGGAGGAAAACTGTTTTTT. Encoded protein: CSVEGGGKLFF. The full variable domain, with the rest looked up from reference TRBV29-1 and TRBJ1-4, is SAVISQKPSRDICQRGTSLTIQCQVDSQVTMMFWYRQQPGQSLTLIATANQGSEATYESGFVIDKFPISRPNLTFSTLTVSNMSPEDSSIYLCSVEGGGKLFFGSGTQLSVL.

This clone appeared many times. The gene calls are TRBV5-1 and TRBJ2-7, with TRBD1 identical over 7 bases. J gave up 2 bases and V 6 bases, and 8 bases lay outside the gene matches. Germline V gene sequence: CDR1 SGHRS, CDR2 YFSETQ. This CDR3 has 14 residues. The CDR3 reads CASTLAQGAYEQYF. Written as DNA, the CDR3 is TGCGCCAGCACCCTGGCGCAGGGGGCCTACGAGCAGTACTTC.

In its sample, this clone was seen many times. CDR3 sequence (DNA): TGTGCCACCAGCAGACAGGGACAGGAGACCCAGTACTTC. Amino acids: CATSRQGQETQYF. J is TRBJ2-5 and V is TRBV15; 7 nucleotides match TRBD1. Unmatched junction bases numbered 2, after V lost 2 bases and J lost 5 bases. Germline V lookup: CDR1 LNHNV, CDR2 YYDKDF (reference sequence). The CDR3 has 13 residues.

This clone was detected a few times. This chain uses TRBV30 with TRBJ2-4, with TRBD2 as a possible D gene (6 bases). Per the germline V gene, CDR1 is GTSNPN and CDR2 is SVGIG (reference sequence). The CDR3 has 16 amino acids. Trimming took off 2 bases at V and 0 bases at J, with 14 bases between the two ends. CDR3 amino acids: CAWSLGRFLAKNIQYF. DNA of the CDR3: TGTGCCTGGAGTTTAGGGAGGTTCCTAGCCAAAAACATTCAGTACTTC.

This rearrangement joins TRBV27 to TRBJ1-6, with D maybe TRBD1 (5 bases). V gave up 2 bases and J gave up 4 bases, with 9 bases separating them. CDR3 length: 15 amino acids. Looked up from germline, CDR1 is MNHEY and CDR2 is SMNVEV (reference sequence). This CDR3 is CASSLGDSYNSPLHF. As DNA, the CDR3 is TGTGCCAGCAGTTTAGGTGACAGTTATAATTCACCCCTCCACTTT.

This clone has ten or more counts. The chain employs TRBV2 and TRBJ1-3, with 11 bases fitting TRBD1. Germline assignment: CDR1 SNHLY and CDR2 FYNNEI. V lost 6 bases to trimming and J lost 2 bases; unmatched junction nucleotides: 3. The CDR3 spans 15 residues. The CDR3 here is CASSADRGPGNTIYF. CDR3 nucleotide sequence: TGTGCCAGCAGCGCGGACAGGGGGCCTGGAAACACCATATATTTT.

This clone has at least ten counts. V and J are TRBV29-1 and TRBJ2-5; 8 bases are a match to TRBD1. The CDR3 runs to 14 residues. V lost 6 bases, J lost 5 bases, and 11 bases stayed unmatched. Per germline, CDR1 SQVTM and CDR2 ANQGSEA. This CDR3 reads CSVPPTGAEETQYF. Here the CDR3 DNA reads TGCAGCGTCCCCCCGACAGGGGCGGAGGAGACCCAGTACTTC.

In its sample, this clone was seen many times. This chain uses TRBV4-2 with TRBJ2-2; 12 bases are shared with TRBD2. Looked up from germline, CDR1 is LGHNA and CDR2 is YNFKEQ. The CDR3 is 18 residues long. Unmatched junction bases numbered 7, after V lost 1 base and J lost 4 bases. The CDR3 sequence is CASSQGRLAGEGTGELFF. In DNA, the CDR3 is TGTGCCAGCAGCCAAGGCCGACTAGCGGGAGAGGGCACCGGGGAGCTGTTTTTT.

This clone came up many times. The V and J genes are TRBV5-1 and TRBJ2-1; D is uncertain. CDR3 length: 14 residues. Looked up from germline, CDR1 is SGHRS and CDR2 is YFSETQ. V was trimmed by 4 bases and J by 4 bases, leaving 12 bases between them. In DNA, the CDR3 is TGCGCCAGCAGCCCAGCCCTCGGGTACAATGAGCAGTTCTTC. It is translated as CASSPALGYNEQFF.

The table lists this clone with many counts. V usage is TRBV9 and J usage is TRBJ2-7, with a weak D call TRBD2 (6 bases). The CDR3 is 14 amino acids. Germline CDR1 is SGDLS and CDR2 is YYNGEE. Trimming stripped 0 bases from V and 4 bases from J, with 11 bases between. The CDR3 DNA sequence: TGTGCCAGCAGCGTAGGGAGGGAAAGGTACGAGCAGTACTTC. It is translated as CASSVGRERYEQYF.

In its sample, this clone was seen many times. The V call is TRBV28, the J call TRBJ1-2; D not certain. Trimming took off 3 bases at V and 4 bases at J, with 15 bases between the two ends. This CDR3 spans 15 amino acids. From germline, CDR1 is MDHEN and CDR2 SYDVKM. CDR3 in DNA: TGTGCCAGCAGTTTGGGCCTGCGGGCGGGCTATGGCTACACCTTC. This encodes CASSLGLRAGYGYTF.

This clone has ten or more counts. The gene calls are TRBV4-1 and TRBJ2-2; D is perhaps TRBD1 (7 bases). Germline V gene sequence: CDR1 MGHRA, CDR2 YSYEKL. There are 17 residues in the CDR3. V was shortened by 4 bases and J by 5 bases, with 20 bases between the two germline ends. The CDR3 bases are TGCGCCAGCAGCCTAGACCCGGCGGCAGGGGGGACCGGGGAGCTGTTTTTT. It yields the protein CASSLDPAAGGTGELFF.

This clone has ten or more counts. CDR3 nucleotides: TGTGCCAGCAGCCCGGGAAGCTACTACGAGCAGTACTTC. It specifies CASSPGSYYEQYF. The chain employs TRBV14 and TRBJ2-7, with D maybe TRBD2 (5 bases). CDR3 size: 13 residues. Germline-derived CDR1 and CDR2 are SGHDN and FVKESK. Trimming cost V 4 bases and J 3 bases, with 10 bases left between them.

This clone was observed many times. V is TRBV4-1 and J is TRBJ1-4; D unclear. Germline CDR1 MGHRA, CDR2 YSYEKL. The CDR3 sequence is 17 residues long. The V gene lost 1 base and the J gene lost 4 bases, with 16 bases spanning the gap. DNA of the CDR3: TGCGCCAGCAGCCAAGGTGAATGGGGAGGAGGTAATGAAAAACTGTTTTTT. Encoded protein: CASSQGEWGGGNEKLFF.

This clone has ten or more counts. This chain connects TRBV5-4 to TRBJ2-7, with unresolved D. Trimming pared 0 bases from V and 3 bases from J, leaving 7 bases between. Germline-derived CDR1 and CDR2 are SGHNT and YYREEE (reference sequence). CDR3 length equals 13 residues. The CDR3 loop is CASSLVGSYEQYF. CDR3 coding DNA: TGTGCCAGCAGCTTGGTGGGCAGCTACGAGCAGTACTTC.

This clone occurred many times. The chain has TRBV4-2 and TRBJ2-1, with 9 bases identical to TRBD1. Germline V gene sequence: CDR1 LGHNA, CDR2 YNFKEQ. The CDR3 loop spans 15 amino acids. Unmatched junction bases numbered 5, after V lost 0 bases and J lost 8 bases. The CDR3 is CASSQEEQGADEQFF. The CDR3 bases are TGTGCCAGCAGCCAAGAGGAACAGGGGGCGGATGAGCAGTTCTTC.

This clone was counted many times. The chain has TRBV11-2 and TRBJ1-6; 10 nucleotides line up with TRBD1. V was clipped by 2 bases and J by 8 bases; unmatched bases: 3. The germline V gene encodes CDR1 SGHAT and CDR2 FQNNGV. The CDR3 extends over 15 amino acids. The CDR3 here is CASSLRGTGDSPLHF. CDR3 DNA: TGTGCCAGCAGCTTAAGGGGGACAGGGGATTCACCCCTCCACTTT.

This clone was recorded at least ten times. The rearrangement links TRBV7-6 to TRBJ2-1; D remains unclear. Trimming cost V 1 base and J 4 bases, with 8 bases left between them. Germline CDR1 is SGHVS and CDR2 is FNYEAQ. The CDR3 has 14 residues. CDR3 amino acids: CASSLDGSYNEQFF. The CDR3 nucleotides read TGTGCCAGCAGCTTAGATGGCTCGTACAATGAGCAGTTCTTC.

In its sample, this clone was seen many times. The chain combines TRBV11-2 with TRBJ1-4, with TRBD1 matching 9 bases. Trimming removed 5 bases from V and 6 bases from J; junction bases left unmatched: 4. The CDR3 loop spans 14 amino acids. In germline, CDR1 is SGHAT, CDR2 FQNNGV. CDR3 loop: CASSQGQGYEKLFF. The CDR3 DNA reads TGTGCCAGCAGCCAAGGACAGGGGTATGAAAAACTGTTTTTT.

Many counts were recorded for this clone. V gene TRBV4-3 combines with J gene TRBJ1-5; the D is unclear. CDR1 is LGHNA and CDR2 is YSLEER in the germline V gene. The CDR3 length is 13 residues. V gave up 3 bases and J gave up 4 bases, with 7 bases separating them. The CDR3 here is CASSQATNQPQHF. In nucleotides, the CDR3 is TGCGCCAGCAGCCAGGCCACGAATCAGCCCCAGCATTTT.

This clone was observed many times. This rearrangement joins TRBV2 to TRBJ1-5; D remains unclear. In germline, CDR1 is SNHLY, CDR2 FYNNEI. The V end was cut by 8 bases, the J end by 5 bases, with 16 bases between. The CDR3 length is 14 residues. This CDR3 is CASQKTYRDQPQHF. The CDR3 DNA reads TGTGCCAGCCAAAAAACGTATAGAGATCAGCCCCAGCATTTT.

This clone was observed at least ten times. The rearrangement links TRBV7-2 to TRBJ1-2; weak D call: TRBD1 (6 bases). The CDR3 contains 14 residues. The germline V gene encodes CDR1 SGHTA and CDR2 FQGNSA. Trimming took off 5 bases at V and 4 bases at J, with 14 bases between the two ends. The CDR3 sequence: CASSPTLDSYGYTF. The CDR3 nucleotides read TGTGCCAGCAGCCCAACTTTGGACAGCTATGGCTACACCTTC.